This T cell receptor (beta chain) emerged from a study of blood T cells in healthy people across ages. Study as a whole: The capture of about one barcoded beta molecule per two T cells was achieved by template switching.

The donors, all healthy, were Caucasians living in Russia, aged about 6 to 95. The CDR3 loop spans 13 amino acids. Germline CDR1 reads DFQATT; CDR2 reads SNEGSKA (reference sequence). Trimming cost V 4 bases and J 1 base, with 10 bases left between them. With a J-beta primer mix and a sample-barcoded 5' primer, a second PCR ran about 6 to 11 cycles. MiXCR, applied by TCRdb to the 5' RACE reads, yields one record per CDR3 protein. In the table there are about 1.1 million distinct CDR3 sequences, under 40% of which are singletons. This clonotype turned up a few times. The chain is built from TRBV20-1 and TRBJ1-2; D not resolved. The sequence came from a man younger than 30 in good health. The material sequenced was blood. This CDR3 reads CSAIGPYNYGYTF. The CDR3 DNA follows: TGCAGTGCTATAGGACCGTATAACTATGGCTACACCTTC.